This T cell receptor (beta chain) was sequenced for a study of PD-L1 blockade in urothelial cancer. Study background: The authors examined blood 3 weeks (second dose) and 6 weeks after treatment start.

Sequenced by immunoSEQ multiplex PCR; TCRdb stores in-frame clones only, minus some. Counted here are some 50,000 clones, approximately 90% occurring once; the ten biggest clones make up 14% to 15%. The CDR3 loop spans 18 amino acids. Deletions cut 2 bases from V and 0 bases from J, with 14 bases between. In germline, CDR1 is MGHDK, CDR2 SYGVNS. Time point: pretreatment peripheral blood. All patients carried locally advanced or metastatic urothelial carcinoma. Patients each gave 1 to 8 samples, pretreatment and on-treatment. Sequencing was performed on PBMCs, taken around atezolizumab (anti-PD-L1) treatment. The sequence was collected from a woman aged 60-70 years with urothelial cancer. The chain recombines TRBV25-1 with TRBJ2-6, with D perhaps matching TRBD1 (5 bases). CDR3 in amino acids: CASSEEQSTGSGANVLTF. DNA of the CDR3: TGTGCCAGCAGTGAAGAACAGTCCACAGGCTCTGGGGCCAACGTCCTGACTTTC.